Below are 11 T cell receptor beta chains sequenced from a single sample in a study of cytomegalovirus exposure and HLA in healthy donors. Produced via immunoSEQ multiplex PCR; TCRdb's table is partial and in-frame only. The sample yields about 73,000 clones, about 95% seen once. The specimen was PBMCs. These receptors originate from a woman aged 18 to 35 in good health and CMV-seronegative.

CDR3 residues: CASSDPRGSGRPITDTQYF. CDR3 coding DNA: TGTGCCAGCAGTGACCCACGGGGTAGCGGGAGGCCGATCACAGATACGCAGTATTTT. This chain links TRBV6-4 with TRBJ2-3, with 10 nucleotides matching TRBD2. Per germline, CDR1 MRHNA and CDR2 SNTAGT. The CDR3 spans 19 residues. V lost 2 bases to trimming and J lost 2 bases; unmatched junction nucleotides: 13.

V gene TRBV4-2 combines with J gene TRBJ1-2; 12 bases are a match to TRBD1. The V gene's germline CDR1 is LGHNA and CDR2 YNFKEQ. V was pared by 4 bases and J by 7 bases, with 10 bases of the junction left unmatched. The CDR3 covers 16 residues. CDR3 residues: CASSPSKGQGAPGYTF. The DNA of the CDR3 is TGTGCCAGCAGCCCCTCCAAGGGACAGGGGGCGCCTGGCTACACCTTC.

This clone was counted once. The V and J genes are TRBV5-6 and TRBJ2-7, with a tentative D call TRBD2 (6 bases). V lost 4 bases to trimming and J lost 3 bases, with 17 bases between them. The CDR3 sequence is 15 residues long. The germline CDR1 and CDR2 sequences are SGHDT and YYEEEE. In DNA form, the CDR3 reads TGTGCCAGCAGCCTAGATGGGCGGGGTTACTACGAGCAGTACTTC. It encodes CASSLDGRGYYEQYF.

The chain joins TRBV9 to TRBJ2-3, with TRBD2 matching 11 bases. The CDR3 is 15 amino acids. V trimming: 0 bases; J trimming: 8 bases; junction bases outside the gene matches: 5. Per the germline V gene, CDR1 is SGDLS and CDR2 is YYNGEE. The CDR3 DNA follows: TGTGCCAGCAGCGTAGGGCCTAGCGGGGGGTCTACGCAGTATTTT. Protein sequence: CASSVGPSGGSTQYF. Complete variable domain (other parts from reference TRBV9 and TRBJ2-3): DSGVTQTPKHLITATGQRVTLRCSPRSGDLSVYWYQQSLDQGLQFLIQYYNGEERAKGNILERFSAQQFPDLHSELNLSSLELGDSALYFCASSVGPSGGSTQYFGPGTRLTVL.

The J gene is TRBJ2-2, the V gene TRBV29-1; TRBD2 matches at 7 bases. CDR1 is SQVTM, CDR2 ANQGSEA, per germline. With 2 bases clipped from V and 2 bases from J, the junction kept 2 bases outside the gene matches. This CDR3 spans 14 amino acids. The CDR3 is CSVESSGNTGELFF. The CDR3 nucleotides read TGCAGCGTTGAATCTAGCGGAAACACCGGGGAGCTGTTTTTT.

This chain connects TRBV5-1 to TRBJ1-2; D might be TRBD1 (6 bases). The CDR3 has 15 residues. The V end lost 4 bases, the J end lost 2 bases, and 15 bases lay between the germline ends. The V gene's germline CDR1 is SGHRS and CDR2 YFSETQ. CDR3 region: CASSLSGQGNYGYTF. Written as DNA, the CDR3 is TGCGCCAGCAGCCTATCCGGGCAGGGGAACTATGGCTACACCTTC.

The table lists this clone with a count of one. Here the CDR3 DNA reads TGTGCCATCATGGGGACAGGGGAGGGGTATGGCTACACCTTC. Residues: CAIMGTGEGYGYTF. This rearrangement joins TRBV10-3 to TRBJ1-2, with 10 positions matching TRBD1. The germline V gene encodes CDR1 ENHRY and CDR2 SYGVKD. The junction had 7 bases not matched to a gene; V was cut back by 7 bases and J by 5 bases. The CDR3 extends over 14 amino acids.

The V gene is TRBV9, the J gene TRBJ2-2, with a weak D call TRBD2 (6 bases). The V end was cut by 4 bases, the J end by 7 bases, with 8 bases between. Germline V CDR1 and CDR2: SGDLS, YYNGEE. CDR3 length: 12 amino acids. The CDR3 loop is CASSQEGGELFF. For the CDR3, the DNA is TGTGCCAGCAGCCAGGAGGGCGGGGAGCTGTTTTTT.

CDR3 coding DNA: TGTGCCAGCAGTCCCCCCGGACAGGCTAACTATGGCTACACCTTC. It encodes CASSPPGQANYGYTF. This chain uses TRBV28 with TRBJ1-2, with 7 nucleotides matching TRBD1. CDR1 is MDHEN, CDR2 SYDVKM, per germline. The CDR3 runs 15 residues. After removal of 5 bases from V and 0 bases from J, the junction contained 6 bases not matched to a gene.

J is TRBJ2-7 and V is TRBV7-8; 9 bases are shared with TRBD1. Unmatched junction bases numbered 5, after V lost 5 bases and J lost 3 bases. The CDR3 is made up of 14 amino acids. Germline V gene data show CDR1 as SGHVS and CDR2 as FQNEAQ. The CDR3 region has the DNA TGTGCCAGCAGCCTGGACAGGGGTGGCTACGAGCAGTACTTC. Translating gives CASSLDRGGYEQYF.

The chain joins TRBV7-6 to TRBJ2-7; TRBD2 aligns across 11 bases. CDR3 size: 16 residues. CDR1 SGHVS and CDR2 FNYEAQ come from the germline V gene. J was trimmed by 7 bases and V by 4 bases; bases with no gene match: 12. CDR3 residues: CASSSAFSGGAGEQYF. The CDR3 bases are TGTGCCAGCAGCTCCGCCTTTAGCGGGGGGGCTGGGGAGCAGTACTTC.